This T cell receptor beta chain was identified during a study of regulatory T cells in long-lasting Graves disease. Losses at the gene ends were 2 bases for V and 4 bases for J; bases not matched to a gene: 4. Germline V gene data show CDR1 as MNHEY and CDR2 as SVGEGT. This CDR3 spans 16 amino acids. Note on this clonotype: Its antigen is still unknown.

Time point noted: persistent/refractory GD, antithyroid drugs over 5 years with positive TRAb. Generation of the TCR library employed RNA extracted from PBMCs. Study-level points and caveats: Among the persistent patients, fewer than 3,000 public clonotypes were shared, more than the roughly 900 shared among new patients. Sample size, which was small, may have reduced accuracy. Persistent Graves' disease cases displayed lower TCR diversity than newly diagnosed ones.

HTBI primers from iRepertoire and Arm-PCR of CDR3 regions yielded the TCR beta libraries. TCRdb analysed the multiplex PCR reads with MiXCR anew, one entry per CDR3 protein. The data hold under 500,000 distinct CDR3 sequences, with 20% observed a single time. Sample: peripheral blood mononuclear cells (PBMCs), taken when the disease was refractory, from a patient treated with antithyroid drugs. The chain recombines TRBV6-2 or TRBV6-3 with TRBJ2-7; the match to TRBD2 covers 14 bases. The TCR sequence derives from a female donor with Graves disease. The CDR3 sequence: CASSYAGLAGAYEQYF. The CDR3 region has the DNA TGTGCCAGCAGTTACGCGGGACTAGCGGGAGCGTACGAGCAGTACTTC.